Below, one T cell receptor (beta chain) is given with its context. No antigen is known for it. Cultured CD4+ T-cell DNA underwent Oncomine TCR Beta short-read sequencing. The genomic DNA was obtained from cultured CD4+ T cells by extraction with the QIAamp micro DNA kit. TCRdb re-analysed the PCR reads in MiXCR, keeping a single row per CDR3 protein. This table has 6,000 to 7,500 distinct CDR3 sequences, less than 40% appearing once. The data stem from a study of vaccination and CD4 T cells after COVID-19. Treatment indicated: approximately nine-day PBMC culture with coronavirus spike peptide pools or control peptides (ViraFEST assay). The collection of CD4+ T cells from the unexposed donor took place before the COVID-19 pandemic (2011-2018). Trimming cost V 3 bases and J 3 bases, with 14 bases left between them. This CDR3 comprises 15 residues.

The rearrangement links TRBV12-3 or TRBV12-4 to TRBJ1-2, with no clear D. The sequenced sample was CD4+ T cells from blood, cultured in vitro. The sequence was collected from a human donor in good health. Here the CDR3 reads CASSFRSSLDYGYTF. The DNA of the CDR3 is TGTGCCAGCAGTTTTCGGAGTAGTTTGGACTATGGCTACACCTTC.